This T cell receptor (beta chain) was captured by sequencing in a study of T cells in tuberculosis. Study in general: Within 7 days of starting treatment, or before, PBMC were stored. The study's findings and limits: Samples were chosen by availability of cryopreserved specimens. Shorter CDR3-alpha in active tuberculosis partly drove smaller distances.

Specified time point: new active TB diagnosis, blood taken before or within 7 days of starting treatment. Tuberculosis was confirmed by positive sputum smear and/or M. tuberculosis culture. Remarks on this clone: What it binds is unknown.

The protocol was immunoSEQ multiplex PCR, while the TCRdb copy is restricted to in-frame clones and leaves out a portion. The sample holds around 30,000 clones, roughly 82% seen once. CDR1 is MNHNY and CDR2 is SVGAGI in the germline V gene (reference sequence). V shed 6 bases and J 0 bases; nucleotides not matched to a gene: 2. This CDR3 has 14 residues. This sample comprised PBMCs, obtained at tuberculosis diagnosis. The TCR originated in an adult with tuberculosis. The V call is TRBV6-6, the J call TRBJ2-3; 8 nucleotides agree with TRBD1. The CDR3 bases are TGTGCCAGCAGCCACAGGGGGAGCACAGATACGCAGTATTTT. Its translation: CASSHRGSTDTQYF.